These T cell receptor beta chains were read from a single sample in a study of T cells after yellow fever vaccination. MiXCR was run by TCRdb on the 5' RACE reads, yielding one entry per CDR3 protein. The table lists 320,000 or so distinct CDR3 sequences, about 7.8% of them singletons, with approximately 15% in the top ten. The source material was PBMCs, sampled roughly 46 days after the first yellow fever vaccination. The source is a man in his late teens or twenties who received the YFV17D yellow fever vaccine. CDR3s include the opening cysteine and the closing phenylalanine or tryptophan. Each record gives: clone size, D gene, V gene, J gene, CDR3 DNA, CDR3 protein. The D gene is left open where the match is weak. Expanded clones get a size class; other rows say once, few or many, or leave the size out.

NA,TRBD2,TRBV7-2,TRBJ2-5,TGTGCCAGCAGCCAGCGACTAGCGGGGATCGGCCAGACCCAGTACTTC,CASSQRLAGIGQTQYF
many,NA,TRBV7-8,TRBJ1-1,TGTGCCAGCAGTTTTTGGAGGGTAGCTGAAGCTTTCTTT,CASSFWRVAEAFF
many,TRBD2,TRBV20-1,TRBJ2-1,TGCAGTGCTAGTACGTTTGGCGGGGGGGTCGATGAGCAGTTCTTC,CSASTFGGGVDEQFF
many,NA,TRBV7-2,TRBJ2-5,TGTGCCAGCAGCTTAGCAGGGAGAGGGGAGACCCAGTACTTC,CASSLAGRGETQYF
NA,NA,TRBV6-1,TRBJ1-6,TGTGCCAGCAGGATCTCTAGGGGGTCACCCCTCCACTTT,CASRISRGSPLHF
few,NA,TRBV5-1,TRBJ1-2,TGCGCCAGCAGCTTGGAAGGGAGAGGCTACACCTTC,CASSLEGRGYTF
few,NA,TRBV7-9,TRBJ2-3,TGTGCCAGCAGCTTAGGATGGACGGAGGGGGATACGCAGTATTTT,CASSLGWTEGDTQYF
NA,NA,TRBV12-3/TRBV12-4,TRBJ2-7,TGTGCCAGCAGGCCCCCCGGGACCCTCTACGAGCAGTACTTC,CASRPPGTLYEQYF
few,NA,TRBV19,TRBJ2-3,TGTGCCAGTAAACCTAGGGCTAGCTATACGCAGTATTTT,CASKPRASYTQYF
NA,TRBD1,TRBV18,TRBJ2-7,TGTGCCAGCTCGGTCTCCGGGACAGCCTACGAGCAGTACTTC,CASSVSGTAYEQYF
few,NA,TRBV7-2,TRBJ2-3,TGTGCCAGCAGCACTACAGCACACCGGGGGGATACGCAGTATTTT,CASSTTAHRGDTQYF
few,NA,TRBV6-5,TRBJ1-4,TGTGCCAGCAGTTCCGAAGGGACACCCGTGGAGAAACTGTTTTTT,CASSSEGTPVEKLFF
NA,TRBD2,TRBV4-3,TRBJ2-1,TGCGCCAGCAGCCTGCGGGGCGGGGGGCTTAATGAGCAGTTCTTC,CASSLRGGGLNEQFF
many,NA,TRBV7-3,TRBJ2-5,TGTGCCAGCAGCTTAGATCCGAGGCGGCGCGGGGAGACCCAGTACTTC,CASSLDPRRRGETQYF
few,TRBD1,TRBV5-8,TRBJ1-2,TGTGCCAGCAGCATGACAGGGAACTATGGCTACACCTTC,CASSMTGNYGYTF
many,NA,TRBV7-2,TRBJ2-3,TGTGCCAGCGGACCATCGGGAGATACGCAGTATTTT,CASGPSGDTQYF
few,NA,TRBV9,TRBJ2-3,TGTGCCAGCAGCGTAAGTGGGAGCTTCACAGATACGCAGTATTTT,CASSVSGSFTDTQYF
few,TRBD1,TRBV6-2/TRBV6-3,TRBJ2-3,TGTGCCAGCAGTTACTGGCAGGGGGCTAGAGATACGCAGTATTTT,CASSYWQGARDTQYF